Given below is one T cell receptor (beta chain) in context. This entry is derived from a study of Ad26.COV2.S vaccination and SARS-CoV-2 variants. Background on the study: Once, or twice with 56 days between doses, Ad26.COV2.S was given intramuscularly.

Treatment defined: roughly 19 received Ad26.COV2.S at low or high dose, single or two shots; a few received placebo; per-sample allocation not given. Day 63 after the first vaccine or placebo injection was the time point for sampling. The shot given was an Ad26 vector that makes Wuhan-strain SARS-CoV-2 spike. Profiled with immunoSEQ multiplex PCR; TCRdb holds only in-frame clones, not every one. The profile shows about 680,000 clones, 89% of them singletons. The V and J ends lost 3 bases and 5 bases respectively, with 13 bases between them. Germline V gene sequence: CDR1 LNHDA, CDR2 SQIVND (reference sequence). The CDR3 loop spans 15 amino acids.

This chain links TRBV19 with TRBJ2-2; D unresolved. This TCR was recovered from a person aged 18-60 years who received the Ad26.COV2.S COVID-19 vaccine or a placebo. Sequences were derived from peripheral blood, sampled in a trial of Ad26.COV2.S vaccine versus placebo. The CDR3 loop is CASSMTAQGTGELFF. CDR3 sequence (DNA): TGTGCCAGTAGTATGACTGCGCAAGGGACCGGGGAGCTGTTTTTT. Complete variable domain (other parts from reference TRBV19 and TRBJ2-2): DGGITQSPKYLFRKEGQNVTLSCEQNLNHDAMYWYRQDPGQGLRLIYYSQIVNDFQKGDIAEGYSVSREKKESFPLTVTSAQKNPTAFYLCASSMTAQGTGELFFGEGSRLTVL.